This record looks at one TCR beta chain sequence and its context. What it binds is unknown. CDR3 length: 11 residues. These data come from a study of T cells expressing NK-cell markers. Study details: Each TCR beta repertoire originated in sorted T cells that were CD3+CD56+NKG2C+, CD3+CD56+NKG2C- or CD3+CD56-NKG2C+.

Whole-study findings and limits: NKG2C+ dominant clonotypes from 5 to 7 donors made up about 1.0-7.5% of CD8+ T cells.

Generation of TCR beta cDNA was performed by 5'RACE template switching incorporating UMIs. TCRdb reanalyzed the 5' RACE reads, giving one entry per CDR3 protein sequence and no DNA. This listing includes hundreds of thousands of distinct CDR3 sequences. Sequenced sample: blood T cells: a sorted CD56 or NKG2C T cell subset, CD4+ or CD8+ T cells, or bulk PBMC T cells (not recorded which). The sequence was obtained from a man aged 18-75 years in good health. The V and J genes are TRBV12-3 or TRBV12-4 and TRBJ1-1. The CDR3 here is CASRRRGEAFF.